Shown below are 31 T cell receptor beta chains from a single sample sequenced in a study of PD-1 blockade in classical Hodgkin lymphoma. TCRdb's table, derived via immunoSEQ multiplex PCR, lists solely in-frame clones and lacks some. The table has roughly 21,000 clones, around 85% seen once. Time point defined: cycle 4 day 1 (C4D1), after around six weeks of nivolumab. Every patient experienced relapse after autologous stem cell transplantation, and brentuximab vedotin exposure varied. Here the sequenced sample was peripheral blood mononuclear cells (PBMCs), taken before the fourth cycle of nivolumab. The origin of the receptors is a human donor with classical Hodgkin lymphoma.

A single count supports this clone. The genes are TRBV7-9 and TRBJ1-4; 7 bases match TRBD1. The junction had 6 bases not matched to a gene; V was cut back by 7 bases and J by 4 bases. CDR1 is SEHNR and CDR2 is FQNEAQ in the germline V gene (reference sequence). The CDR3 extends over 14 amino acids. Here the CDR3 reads CASNRGTVNEKLFF. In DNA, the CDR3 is TGTGCCAGCAACCGGGGGACAGTTAATGAAAAACTGTTTTTT.

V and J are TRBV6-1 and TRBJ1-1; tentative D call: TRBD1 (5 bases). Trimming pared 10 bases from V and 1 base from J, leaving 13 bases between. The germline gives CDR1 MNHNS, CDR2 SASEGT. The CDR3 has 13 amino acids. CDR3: CANAEGPNTEAFF. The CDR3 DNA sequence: TGTGCCAACGCCGAGGGGCCGAACACTGAAGCTTTCTTT.

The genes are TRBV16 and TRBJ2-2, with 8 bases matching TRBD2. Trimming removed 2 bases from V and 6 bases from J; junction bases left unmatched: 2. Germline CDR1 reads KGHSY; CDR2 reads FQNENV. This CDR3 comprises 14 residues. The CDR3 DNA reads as TGTGCCAGCAGCCAACAAGCGGGAGCCGGGGAGCTGTTTTTT. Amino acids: CASSQQAGAGELFF.

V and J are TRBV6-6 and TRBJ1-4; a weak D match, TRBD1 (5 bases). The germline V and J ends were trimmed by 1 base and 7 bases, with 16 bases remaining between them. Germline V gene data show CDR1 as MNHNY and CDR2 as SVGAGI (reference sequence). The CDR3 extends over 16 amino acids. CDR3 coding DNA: TGTGCCAGCAGTTACTGGCCGGGACGGGGGAGTGAAAAACTGTTTTTT. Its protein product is CASSYWPGRGSEKLFF.

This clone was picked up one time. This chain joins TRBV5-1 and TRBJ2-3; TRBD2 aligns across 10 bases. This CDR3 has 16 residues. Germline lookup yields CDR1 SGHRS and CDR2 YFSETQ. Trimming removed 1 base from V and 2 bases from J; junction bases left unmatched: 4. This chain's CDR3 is CASSLSSGRVTDTQYF. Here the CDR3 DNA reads TGCGCCAGCAGCTTGTCAAGCGGGAGGGTCACAGATACGCAGTATTTT.

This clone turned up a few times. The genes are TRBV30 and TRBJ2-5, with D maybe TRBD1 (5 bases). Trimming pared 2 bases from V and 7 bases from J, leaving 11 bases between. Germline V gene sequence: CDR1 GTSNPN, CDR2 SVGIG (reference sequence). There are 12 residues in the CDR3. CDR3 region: CAWSTGSGTQYF. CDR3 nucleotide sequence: TGTGCCTGGAGTACAGGCTCGGGGACCCAGTACTTC. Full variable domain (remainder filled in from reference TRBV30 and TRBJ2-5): SQTIHQWPATLVQPVGSPLSLECTVEGTSNPNLYWYRQAAGRGLQLLFYSVGIGQISSEVPQNLSASRPQDRQFILSSKKLLLSDSGFYLCAWSTGSGTQYFGPGTRLLVL.

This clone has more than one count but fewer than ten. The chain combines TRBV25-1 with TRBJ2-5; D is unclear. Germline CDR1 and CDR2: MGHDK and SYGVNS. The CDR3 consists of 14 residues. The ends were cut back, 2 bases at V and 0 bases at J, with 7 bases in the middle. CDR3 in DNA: TGTGCCAGCAGTGAACGCGGTCACCAAGAGACCCAGTACTTC. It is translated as CASSERGHQETQYF.

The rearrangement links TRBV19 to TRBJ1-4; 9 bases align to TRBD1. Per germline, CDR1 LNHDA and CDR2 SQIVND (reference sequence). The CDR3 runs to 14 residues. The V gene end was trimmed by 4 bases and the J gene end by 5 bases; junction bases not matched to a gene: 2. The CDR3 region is CASSTDRGNEKLFF. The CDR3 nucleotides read TGTGCCAGTAGTACGGACAGGGGCAATGAAAAACTGTTTTTT.

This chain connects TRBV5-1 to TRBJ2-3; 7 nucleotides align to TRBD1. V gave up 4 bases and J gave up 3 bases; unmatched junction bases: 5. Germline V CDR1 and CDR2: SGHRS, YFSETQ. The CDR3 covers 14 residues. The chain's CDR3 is CASSPDRATDTQYF. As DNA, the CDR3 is TGCGCCAGCAGCCCTGACAGGGCGACAGATACGCAGTATTTT.

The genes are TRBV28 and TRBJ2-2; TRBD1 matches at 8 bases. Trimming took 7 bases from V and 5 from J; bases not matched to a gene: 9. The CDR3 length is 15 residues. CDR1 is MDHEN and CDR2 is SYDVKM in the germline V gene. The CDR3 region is CASTPDRVRTGELFF. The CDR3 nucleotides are TGTGCCAGCACCCCGGACAGGGTGAGGACCGGGGAGCTGTTTTTT. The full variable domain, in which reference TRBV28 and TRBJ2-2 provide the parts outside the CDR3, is DVKVTQSSRYLVKRTGEKVFLECVQDMDHENMFWYRQDPGLGLRLIYFSYDVKMKEKGDIPEGYSVSREKKERFSLILESASTNQTSMYLCASTPDRVRTGELFFGEGSRLTVL.

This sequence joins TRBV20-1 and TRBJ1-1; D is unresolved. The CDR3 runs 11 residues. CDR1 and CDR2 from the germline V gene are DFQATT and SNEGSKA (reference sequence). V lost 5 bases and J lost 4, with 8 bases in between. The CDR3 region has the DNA TGCAGTGCTCGAGGAAGCACTGAAGCTTTCTTT. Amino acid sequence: CSARGSTEAFF.

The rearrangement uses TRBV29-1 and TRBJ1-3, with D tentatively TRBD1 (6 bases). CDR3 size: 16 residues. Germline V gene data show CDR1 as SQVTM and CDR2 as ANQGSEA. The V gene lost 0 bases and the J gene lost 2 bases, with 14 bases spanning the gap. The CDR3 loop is CSVEDRFRDTGNTIYF. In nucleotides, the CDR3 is TGCAGCGTTGAAGATAGGTTCAGGGACACTGGAAACACCATATATTTT.

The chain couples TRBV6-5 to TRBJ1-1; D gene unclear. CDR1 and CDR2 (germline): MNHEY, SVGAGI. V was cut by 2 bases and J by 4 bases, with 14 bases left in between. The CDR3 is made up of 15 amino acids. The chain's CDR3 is CASSYPRGVGTEAFF. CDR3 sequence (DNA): TGTGCCAGCAGTTACCCGCGGGGAGTAGGCACTGAAGCTTTCTTT.

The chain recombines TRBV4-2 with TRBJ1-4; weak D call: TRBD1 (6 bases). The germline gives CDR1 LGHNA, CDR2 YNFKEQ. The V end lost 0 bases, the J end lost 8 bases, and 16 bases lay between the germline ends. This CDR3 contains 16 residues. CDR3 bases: TGTGCCAGCAGCCAAGATTTAGGTGCAGGGGCCGAAAAACTGTTTTTT. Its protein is CASSQDLGAGAEKLFF.

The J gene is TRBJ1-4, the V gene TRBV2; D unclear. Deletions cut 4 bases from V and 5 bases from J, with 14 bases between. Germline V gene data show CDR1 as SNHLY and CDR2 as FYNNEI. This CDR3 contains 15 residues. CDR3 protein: CASSASHYANEKLFF. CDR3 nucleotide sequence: TGTGCCAGCAGTGCTTCACACTACGCAAATGAAAAACTGTTTTTT.

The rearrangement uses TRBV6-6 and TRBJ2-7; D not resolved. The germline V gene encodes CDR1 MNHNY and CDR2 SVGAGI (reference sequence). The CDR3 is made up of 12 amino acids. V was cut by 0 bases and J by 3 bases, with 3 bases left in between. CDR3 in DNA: TGTGCCAGCAGTTACTCCCTCTACGAGCAGTACTTC. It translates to CASSYSLYEQYF.

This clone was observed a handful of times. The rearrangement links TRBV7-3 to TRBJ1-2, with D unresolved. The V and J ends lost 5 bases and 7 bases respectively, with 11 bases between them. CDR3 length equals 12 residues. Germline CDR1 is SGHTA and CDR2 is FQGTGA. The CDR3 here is CASSIDGVGYTF. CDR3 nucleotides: TGTGCCAGCAGCATTGACGGGGTTGGCTACACCTTC.

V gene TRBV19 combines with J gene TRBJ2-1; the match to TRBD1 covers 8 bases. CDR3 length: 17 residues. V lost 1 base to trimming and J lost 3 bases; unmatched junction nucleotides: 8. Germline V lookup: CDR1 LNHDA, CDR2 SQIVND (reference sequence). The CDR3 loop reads CASSIAKTGAHYNEQFF. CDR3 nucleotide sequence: TGTGCCAGTAGTATAGCCAAGACAGGGGCTCACTACAATGAGCAGTTCTTC.

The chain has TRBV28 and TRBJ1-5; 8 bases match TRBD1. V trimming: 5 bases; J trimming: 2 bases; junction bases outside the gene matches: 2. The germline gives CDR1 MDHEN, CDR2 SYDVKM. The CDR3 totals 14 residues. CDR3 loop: CASSLGQGNQPQHF. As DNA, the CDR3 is TGTGCCAGCAGTCTGGGACAGGGCAATCAGCCCCAGCATTTT.

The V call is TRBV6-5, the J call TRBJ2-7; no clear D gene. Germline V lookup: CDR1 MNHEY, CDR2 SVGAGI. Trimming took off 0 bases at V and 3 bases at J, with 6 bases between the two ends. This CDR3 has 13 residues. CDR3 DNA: TGTGCCAGCAGTTACTCTTACAGCTACGAGCAGTACTTC. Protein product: CASSYSYSYEQYF.

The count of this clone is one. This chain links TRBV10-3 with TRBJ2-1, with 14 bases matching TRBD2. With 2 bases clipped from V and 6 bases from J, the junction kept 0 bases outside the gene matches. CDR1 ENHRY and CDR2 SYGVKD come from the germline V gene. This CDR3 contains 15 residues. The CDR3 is CAISEGTSGGNEQFF. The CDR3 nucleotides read TGTGCCATCAGTGAGGGGACTAGCGGGGGCAATGAGCAGTTCTTC.

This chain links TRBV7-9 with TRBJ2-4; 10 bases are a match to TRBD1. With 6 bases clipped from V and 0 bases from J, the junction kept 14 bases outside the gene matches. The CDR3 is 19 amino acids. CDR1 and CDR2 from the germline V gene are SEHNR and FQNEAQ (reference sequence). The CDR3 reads CASSSGGQGRTIAKNIQYF. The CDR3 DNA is TGTGCCAGCAGTTCCGGGGGACAGGGGCGAACAATAGCCAAAAACATTCAGTACTTC.

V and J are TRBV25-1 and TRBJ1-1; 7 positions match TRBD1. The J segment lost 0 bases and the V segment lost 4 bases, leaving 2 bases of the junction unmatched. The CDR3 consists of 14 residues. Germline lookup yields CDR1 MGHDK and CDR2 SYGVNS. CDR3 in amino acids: CASSADRMNTEAFF. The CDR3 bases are TGTGCCAGCAGTGCGGACAGGATGAACACTGAAGCTTTCTTT.

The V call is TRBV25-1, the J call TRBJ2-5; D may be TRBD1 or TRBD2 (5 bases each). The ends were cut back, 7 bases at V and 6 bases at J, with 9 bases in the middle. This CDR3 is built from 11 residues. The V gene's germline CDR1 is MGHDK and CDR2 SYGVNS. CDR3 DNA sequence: TGTGCCAGCAAGTGGGGGAAGACCCAGTACTTC. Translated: CASKWGKTQYF.

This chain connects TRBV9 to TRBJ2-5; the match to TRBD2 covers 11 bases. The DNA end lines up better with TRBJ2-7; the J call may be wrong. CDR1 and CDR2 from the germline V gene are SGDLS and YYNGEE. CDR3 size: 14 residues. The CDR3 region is CASSEGTSGYEQYF. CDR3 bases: TGTGCCAGCAGCGAGGGGACTAGCGGATACGAGCAGTACTTC.

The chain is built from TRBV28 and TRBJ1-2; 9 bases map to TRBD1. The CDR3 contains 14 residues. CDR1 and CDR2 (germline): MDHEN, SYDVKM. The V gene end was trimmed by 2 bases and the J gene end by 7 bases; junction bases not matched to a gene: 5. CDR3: CASSLPGQGGGYTF. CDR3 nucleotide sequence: TGTGCCAGCAGTTTACCGGGACAGGGAGGTGGCTACACCTTC.

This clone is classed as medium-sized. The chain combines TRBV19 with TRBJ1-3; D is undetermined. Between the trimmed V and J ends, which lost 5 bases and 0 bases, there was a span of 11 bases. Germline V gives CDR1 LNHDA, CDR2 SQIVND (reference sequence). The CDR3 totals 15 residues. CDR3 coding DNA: TGTGCCAGTAGTTTATGGGAGAACTCTGGAAACACCATATATTTT. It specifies CASSLWENSGNTIYF.

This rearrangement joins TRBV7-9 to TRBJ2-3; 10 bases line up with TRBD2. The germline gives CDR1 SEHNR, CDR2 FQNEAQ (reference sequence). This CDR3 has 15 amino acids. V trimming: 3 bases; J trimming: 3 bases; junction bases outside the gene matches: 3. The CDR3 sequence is CASSFLAGGTDTQYF. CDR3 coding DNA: TGTGCCAGCAGCTTTTTAGCGGGAGGAACAGATACGCAGTATTTT.

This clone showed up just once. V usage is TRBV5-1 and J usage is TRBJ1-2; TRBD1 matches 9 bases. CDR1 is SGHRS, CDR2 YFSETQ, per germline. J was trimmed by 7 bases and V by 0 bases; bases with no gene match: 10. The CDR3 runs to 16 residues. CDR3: CASSLGNTGGLFGYTF. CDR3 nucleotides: TGCGCCAGCAGCTTGGGTAATACAGGGGGCCTCTTTGGCTACACCTTC.

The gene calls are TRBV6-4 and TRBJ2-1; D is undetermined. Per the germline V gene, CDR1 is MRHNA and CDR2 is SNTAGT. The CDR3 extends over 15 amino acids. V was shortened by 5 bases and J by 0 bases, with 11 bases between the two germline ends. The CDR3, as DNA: TGTGCCAGCAGTTTAAGGCCGAGCTCCTACAATGAGCAGTTCTTC. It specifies CASSLRPSSYNEQFF.

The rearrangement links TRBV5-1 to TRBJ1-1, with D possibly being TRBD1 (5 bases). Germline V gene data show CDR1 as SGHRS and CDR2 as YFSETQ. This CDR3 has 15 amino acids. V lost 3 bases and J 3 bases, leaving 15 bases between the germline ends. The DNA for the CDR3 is TGCGCCAGCAGCTGGCGATCAGGGACGGACACTGAAGCTTTCTTT. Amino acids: CASSWRSGTDTEAFF. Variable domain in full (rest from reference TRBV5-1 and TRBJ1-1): KAGVTQTPRYLIKTRGQQVTLSCSPISGHRSVSWYQQTPGQGLQFLFEYFSETQRNKGNFPGRFSGRQFSNSRSEMNVSTLELGDSALYLCASSWRSGTDTEAFFGQGTRLTVV.